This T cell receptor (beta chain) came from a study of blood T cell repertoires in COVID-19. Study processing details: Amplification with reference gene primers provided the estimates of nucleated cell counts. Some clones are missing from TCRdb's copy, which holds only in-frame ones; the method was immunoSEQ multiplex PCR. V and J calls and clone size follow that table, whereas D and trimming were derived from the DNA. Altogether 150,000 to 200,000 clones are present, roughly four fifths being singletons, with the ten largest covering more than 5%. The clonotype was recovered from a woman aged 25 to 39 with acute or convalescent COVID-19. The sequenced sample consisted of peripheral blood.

CDR3: CASGDAGKASYNEQFF. DNA of the CDR3: TGTGCCAGCGGTGATGCAGGGAAGGCCTCCTACAATGAGCAGTTCTTC. J is TRBJ2-1 and V is TRBV5-4, with TRBD1 as a possible D gene (5 bases). Trimming took 7 bases from V and 0 from J, leaving 17 bases between them. The CDR3 spans 16 residues. Germline V lookup: CDR1 SGHNT, CDR2 YYREEE (reference sequence).